Sequencing of this T cell receptor (beta chain) was carried out in a study of cytomegalovirus exposure and HLA in healthy donors. Turning to the study itself: The approximately 110 validation repertoires were reported in a later analysis to have been generated on the same platform as the roughly 700 first-cohort repertoires. Study observations and caveats: The investigators catalogued 150 to 200 TCR beta chains as cytomegalovirus-associated.

The study drew the donors from its approximately 110-subject validation cohort, separate from the roughly 700-subject first cohort. The germline gives CDR1 SGHNT, CDR2 YENEEA. The length of the CDR3 is 18 residues. With 5 bases clipped from V and 0 bases from J, the junction kept 12 bases outside the gene matches. TCRdb's table, derived via immunoSEQ multiplex PCR, lists solely in-frame clones and lacks some. The sample lists some 50,000 clones, approximately 95% occurring once. As to this clone: Its antigen remains unidentified.

The chain carries TRBV11-3 and TRBJ1-3; TRBD1 matches at 8 bases. The sample taken for sequencing was PBMCs. The origin of this receptor is a woman aged 18 to 35 in good health and CMV-seronegative. The CDR3 bases are TGTGCCAGCAGCCCAAGCCTTGGGACAGGCCTCTCTGGAAACACCATATATTTT. Protein sequence: CASSPSLGTGLSGNTIYF.